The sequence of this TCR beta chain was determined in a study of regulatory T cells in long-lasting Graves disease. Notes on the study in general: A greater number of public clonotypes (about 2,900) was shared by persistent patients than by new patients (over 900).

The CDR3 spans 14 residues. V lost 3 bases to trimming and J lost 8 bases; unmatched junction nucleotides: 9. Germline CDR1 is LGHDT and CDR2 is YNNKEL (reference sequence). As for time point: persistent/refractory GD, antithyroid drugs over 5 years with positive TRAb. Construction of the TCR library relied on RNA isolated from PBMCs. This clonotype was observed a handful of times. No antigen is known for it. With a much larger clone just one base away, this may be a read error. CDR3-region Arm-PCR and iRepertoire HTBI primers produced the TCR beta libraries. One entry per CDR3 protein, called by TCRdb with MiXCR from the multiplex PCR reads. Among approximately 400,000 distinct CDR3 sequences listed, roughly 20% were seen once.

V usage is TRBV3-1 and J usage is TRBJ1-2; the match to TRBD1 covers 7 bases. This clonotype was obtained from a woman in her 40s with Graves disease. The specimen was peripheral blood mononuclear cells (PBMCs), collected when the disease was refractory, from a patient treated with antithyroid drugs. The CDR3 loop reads CASSQAQGTRGYTF. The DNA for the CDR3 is TGTGCCAGCAGCCAGGCACAGGGGACGAGGGGCTACACCTTC.